The T cell receptor (beta chain) described here comes from a study of beta chain features in type 1 diabetes. Study-wide findings and caveats: Patients with type 1 diabetes carried fewer insertions and had more deletions at their VDJ junctions.

This CDR3 has 14 residues. Germline V lookup: CDR1 GTSNPN, CDR2 SVGIG (reference sequence). J was trimmed by 5 bases and V by 7 bases; bases with no gene match: 10. The authors reverse transcribed all of the isolated RNA, so sequencing captured expressed TCRB transcripts. Using immunoSEQ multiplex PCR, the repertoire was profiled, and TCRdb retains in-frame clones only, with some absent. The table has 140,000 to 150,000 clones, under 60% seen once. Worth noting for this clone: No antigen is known for it.

Material: Tregs from blood. The rearrangement links TRBV30 to TRBJ2-7, with 11 bases identical to TRBD1. The sequence came from a man between 18 and 35 years old in good health. CDR3 loop: CASQGGQGGHEQYF. CDR3 sequence (DNA): TGTGCCTCCCAAGGGGGACAGGGGGGTCACGAGCAGTACTTC.